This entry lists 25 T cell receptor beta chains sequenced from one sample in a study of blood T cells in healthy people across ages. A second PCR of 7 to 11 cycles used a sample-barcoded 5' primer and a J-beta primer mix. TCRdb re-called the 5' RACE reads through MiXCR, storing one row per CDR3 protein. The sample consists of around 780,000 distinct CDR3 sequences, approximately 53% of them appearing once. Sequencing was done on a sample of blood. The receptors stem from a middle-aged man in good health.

The CDR3 nucleotides are TGCAGTGCGAGACAGGGTGTCTATACTGAAGCTTTCTTT. It specifies CSARQGVYTEAFF. The chain carries TRBV20-1 and TRBJ1-1; 7 bases are a match to TRBD1. The CDR3 has 13 amino acids. V gave up 6 bases and J gave up 5 bases; unmatched junction bases: 9. Germline V gene lookup returns CDR1 DFQATT and CDR2 SNEGSKA (reference sequence).

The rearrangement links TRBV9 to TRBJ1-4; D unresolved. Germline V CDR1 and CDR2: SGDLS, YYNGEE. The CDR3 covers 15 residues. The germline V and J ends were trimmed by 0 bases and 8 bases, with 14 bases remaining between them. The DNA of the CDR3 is TGTGCCAGCAGCGTAGGGTACGAAGCCGGGGAAAAACTGTTTTTT. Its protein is CASSVGYEAGEKLFF.

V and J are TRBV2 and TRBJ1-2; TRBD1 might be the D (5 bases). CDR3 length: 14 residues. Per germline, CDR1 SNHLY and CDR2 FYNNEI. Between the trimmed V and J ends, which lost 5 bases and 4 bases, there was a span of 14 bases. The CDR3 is CASSLGGSTYGYTF. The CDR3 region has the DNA TGTGCCAGCAGTCTCGGGGGTTCCACCTATGGCTACACCTTC.

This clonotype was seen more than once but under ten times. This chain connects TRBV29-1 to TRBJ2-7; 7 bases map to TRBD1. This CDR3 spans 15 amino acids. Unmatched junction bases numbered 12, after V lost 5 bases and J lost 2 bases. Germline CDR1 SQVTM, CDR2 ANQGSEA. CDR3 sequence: CSVSPTGQVAYEQYF. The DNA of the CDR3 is TGCAGCGTTTCGCCTACCGGACAGGTTGCCTACGAGCAGTACTTC.

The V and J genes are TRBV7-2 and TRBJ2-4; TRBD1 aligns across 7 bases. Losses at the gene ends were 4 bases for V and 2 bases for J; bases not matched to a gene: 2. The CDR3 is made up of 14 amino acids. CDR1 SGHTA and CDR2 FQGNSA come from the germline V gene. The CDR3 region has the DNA TGTGCCAGCAGCTCACAGGGGTCCAAAAACATTCAGTACTTC. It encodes CASSSQGSKNIQYF.

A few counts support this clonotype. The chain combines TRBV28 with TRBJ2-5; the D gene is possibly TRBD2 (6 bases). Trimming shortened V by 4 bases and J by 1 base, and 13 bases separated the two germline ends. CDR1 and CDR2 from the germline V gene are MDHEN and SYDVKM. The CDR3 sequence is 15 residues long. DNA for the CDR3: TGTGCCAGCAGTTCGATCGGGACTCTCCAAGAGACCCAGTACTTC. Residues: CASSSIGTLQETQYF.

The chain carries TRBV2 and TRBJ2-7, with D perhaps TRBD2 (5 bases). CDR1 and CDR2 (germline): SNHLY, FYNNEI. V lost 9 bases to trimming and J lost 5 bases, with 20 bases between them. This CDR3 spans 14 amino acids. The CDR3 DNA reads TGTGCCAGAGGAGGTACCCGGACTGGAAACGAGCAGTACTTC. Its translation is CARGGTRTGNEQYF. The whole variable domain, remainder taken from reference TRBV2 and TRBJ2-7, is EPEVTQTPSHQVTQMGQEVILRCVPISNHLYFYWYRQILGQKVEFLVSFYNNEISEKSEIFDDQFSVERPDGSNFTLKIRSTKLEDSAMYFCARGGTRTGNEQYFGPGTRLTVT.

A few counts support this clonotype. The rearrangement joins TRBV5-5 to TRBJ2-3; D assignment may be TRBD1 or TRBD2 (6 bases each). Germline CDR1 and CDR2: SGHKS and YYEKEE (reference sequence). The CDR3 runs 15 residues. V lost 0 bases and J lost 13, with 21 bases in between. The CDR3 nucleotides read TGTGCCAGCAGCTTGGGAAACAGGGCGGGACTCCCGGAGTATTTT. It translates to CASSLGNRAGLPEYF.

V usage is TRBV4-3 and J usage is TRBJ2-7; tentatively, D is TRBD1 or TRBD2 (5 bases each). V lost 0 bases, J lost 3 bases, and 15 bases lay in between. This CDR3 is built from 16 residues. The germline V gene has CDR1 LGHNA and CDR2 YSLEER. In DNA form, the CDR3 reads TGCGCCAGCAGCCAAGAGGGCCGGGACGTCCGCTACGAGCAGTACTTC. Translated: CASSQEGRDVRYEQYF.

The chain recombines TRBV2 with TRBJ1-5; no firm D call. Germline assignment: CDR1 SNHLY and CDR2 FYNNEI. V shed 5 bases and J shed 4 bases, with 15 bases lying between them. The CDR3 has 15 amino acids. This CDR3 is CASSTLLTGNQPQHF. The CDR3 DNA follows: TGTGCCAGCAGTACCCTGTTGACCGGGAATCAGCCCCAGCATTTT.

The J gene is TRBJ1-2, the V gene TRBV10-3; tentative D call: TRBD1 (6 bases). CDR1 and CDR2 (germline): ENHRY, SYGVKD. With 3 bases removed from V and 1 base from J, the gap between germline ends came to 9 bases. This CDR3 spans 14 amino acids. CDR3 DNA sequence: TGTGCCATCAGTGAAGGGGGAGATAACTATGGCTACACCTTC. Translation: CAISEGGDNYGYTF.

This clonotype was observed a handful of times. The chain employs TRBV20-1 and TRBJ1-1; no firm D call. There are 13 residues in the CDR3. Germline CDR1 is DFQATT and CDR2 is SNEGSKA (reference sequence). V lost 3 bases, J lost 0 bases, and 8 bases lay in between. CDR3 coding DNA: TGCAGTGCTAGTTTATCCTTGAACACTGAAGCTTTCTTT. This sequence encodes CSASLSLNTEAFF.

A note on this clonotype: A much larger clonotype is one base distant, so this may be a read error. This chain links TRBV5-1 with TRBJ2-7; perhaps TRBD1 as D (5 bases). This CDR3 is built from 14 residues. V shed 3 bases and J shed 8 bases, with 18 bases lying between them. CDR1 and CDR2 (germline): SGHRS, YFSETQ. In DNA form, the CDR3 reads TGCGCCAGCAGCTCCCAGGGCAGCCCCCCCAAGCAGTACTTC. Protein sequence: CASSSQGSPPKQYF.

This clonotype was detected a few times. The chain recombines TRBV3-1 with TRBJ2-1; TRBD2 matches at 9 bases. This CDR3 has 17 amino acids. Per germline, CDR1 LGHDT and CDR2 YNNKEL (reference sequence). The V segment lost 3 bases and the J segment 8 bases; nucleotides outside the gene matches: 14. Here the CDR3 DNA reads TGTGCCAGCAGCCAGGCTTTGTCGGGACTAGCTTCGGATGAGCAGTTCTTC. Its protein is CASSQALSGLASDEQFF.

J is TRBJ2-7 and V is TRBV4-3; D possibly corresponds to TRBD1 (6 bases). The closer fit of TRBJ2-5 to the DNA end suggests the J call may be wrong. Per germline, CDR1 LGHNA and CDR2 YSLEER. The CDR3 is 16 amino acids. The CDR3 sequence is CASSQGPGTQEETQYF. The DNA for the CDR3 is TGCGCCAGCAGCCAAGGCCCCGGGACACAGGAGGAGACCCAGTACTTC.

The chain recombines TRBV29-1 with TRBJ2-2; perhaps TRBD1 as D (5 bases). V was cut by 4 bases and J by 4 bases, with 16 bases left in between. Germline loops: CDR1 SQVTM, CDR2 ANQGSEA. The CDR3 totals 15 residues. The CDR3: CSVGDSQILTGELFF. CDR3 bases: TGCAGCGTTGGAGACAGCCAAATTCTCACCGGGGAGCTGTTTTTT.

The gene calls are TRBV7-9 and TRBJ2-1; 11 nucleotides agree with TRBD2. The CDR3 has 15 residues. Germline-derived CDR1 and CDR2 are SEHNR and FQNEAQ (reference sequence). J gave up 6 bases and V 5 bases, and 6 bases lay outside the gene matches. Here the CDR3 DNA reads TGTGCCAGCAGCAAGGGACTAGCGGAACCCAATGAGCAGTTCTTC. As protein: CASSKGLAEPNEQFF. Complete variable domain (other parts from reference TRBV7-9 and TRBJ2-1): DTGVSQNPRHKITKRGQNVTFRCDPISEHNRLYWYRQTLGQGPEFLTYFQNEAQLEKSRLLSDRFSAERPKGSFSTLEIQRTEQGDSAMYLCASSKGLAEPNEQFFGPGTRLTVL.

The CDR3 loop reads CASSQRTDHYGYTF. The CDR3 DNA reads TGTGCCAGCAGCCAGAGGACGGACCACTATGGCTACACCTTC. The rearrangement uses TRBV2 and TRBJ1-2; D is undetermined. The V gene lost 6 bases and the J gene lost 3 bases, with 14 bases spanning the gap. This CDR3 is 14 amino acids long. Per the germline V gene, CDR1 is SNHLY and CDR2 is FYNNEI.

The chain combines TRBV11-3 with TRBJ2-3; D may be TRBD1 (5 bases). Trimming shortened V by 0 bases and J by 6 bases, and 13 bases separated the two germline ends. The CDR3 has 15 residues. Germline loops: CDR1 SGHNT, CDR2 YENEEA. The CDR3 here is CASSLEVRDWDTQYF. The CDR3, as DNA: TGTGCCAGCAGCTTAGAGGTCAGGGATTGGGATACGCAGTATTTT.

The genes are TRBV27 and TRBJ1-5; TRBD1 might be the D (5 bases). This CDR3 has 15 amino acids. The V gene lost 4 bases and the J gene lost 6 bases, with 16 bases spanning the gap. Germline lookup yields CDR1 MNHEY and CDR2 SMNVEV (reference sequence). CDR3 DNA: TGTGCCAGCAGTTCCGGCAGGGAACGGGGTCAGCCCCAGCATTTT. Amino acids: CASSSGRERGQPQHF.

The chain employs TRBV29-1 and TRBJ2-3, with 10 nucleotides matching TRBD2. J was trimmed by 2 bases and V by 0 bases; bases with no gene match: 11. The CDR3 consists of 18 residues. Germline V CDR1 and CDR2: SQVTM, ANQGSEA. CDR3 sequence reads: CSVEDRGSGGPLTDTQYF. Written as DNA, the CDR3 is TGCAGCGTTGAAGATCGGGGTAGCGGGGGGCCTCTCACAGATACGCAGTATTTT.

For the CDR3, the DNA is TGTGCCAGCAGCGTAGCAGGGGACAGTAACACAGATACGCAGTATTTT. It codes for CASSVAGDSNTDTQYF. The J gene is TRBJ2-3, the V gene TRBV9, with 7 bases fitting TRBD1. CDR1 is SGDLS and CDR2 is YYNGEE in the germline V gene. Germline trimming cut 0 bases from V and 2 bases from J; bases unmatched to any gene: 6. The length of the CDR3 is 16 residues.

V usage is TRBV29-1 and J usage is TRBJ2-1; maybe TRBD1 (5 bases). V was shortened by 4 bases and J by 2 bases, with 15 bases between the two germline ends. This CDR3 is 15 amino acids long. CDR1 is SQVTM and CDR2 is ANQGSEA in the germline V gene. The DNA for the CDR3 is TGCAGCGTTGCGATTCGATTAGGGGCCTACAATGAGCAGTTCTTC. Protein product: CSVAIRLGAYNEQFF.

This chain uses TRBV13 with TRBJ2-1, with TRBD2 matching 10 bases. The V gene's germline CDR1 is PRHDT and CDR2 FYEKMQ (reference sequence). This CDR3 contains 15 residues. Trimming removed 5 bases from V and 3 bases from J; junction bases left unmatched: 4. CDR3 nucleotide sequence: TGTGCCAGCAGCGAACGGACTAGCGGCTACAATGAGCAGTTCTTC. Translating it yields CASSERTSGYNEQFF. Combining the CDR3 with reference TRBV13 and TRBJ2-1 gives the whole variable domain AAGVIQSPRHLIKEKRETATLKCYPIPRHDTVYWYQQGPGQDPQFLISFYEKMQSDKGSIPDRFSAQQFSDYHSELNMSSLELGDSALYFCASSERTSGYNEQFFGPGTRLTVL.

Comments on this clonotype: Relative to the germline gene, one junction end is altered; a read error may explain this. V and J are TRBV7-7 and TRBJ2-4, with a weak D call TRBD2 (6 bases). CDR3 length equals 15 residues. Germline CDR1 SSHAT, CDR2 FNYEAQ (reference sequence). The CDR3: CASSNGASDYNEQYF. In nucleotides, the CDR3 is TGTGCTAGCAGCAACGGGGCTAGCGACTACAATGAGCAGTACTTC.